This T cell receptor beta chain was recovered during a study of tumor and adjacent non-tumor tissue in lung cancer. Study at large: Histology: under 15 adenocarcinoma, a couple of squamous cell carcinoma, 1 small cell lung cancer.

Comments on this clonotype: The antigen remains unidentified. One end of the junction fails to match germline, which may point to a read error.

Overall study findings and caveats: In normal lung, the top 100 clones were significantly more dominant than in tumor. Shorter survival was associated with higher TCR diversity in tumors. Compared with tumor, normal lung showed significantly lower TCR diversity.

Three rounds of nested PCR, following a modified ARM-PCR protocol, produced the TCRbeta library. A single record per CDR3 protein comes from TCRdb applying MiXCR to the multiplex PCR reads. The sample lists roughly 43,000 distinct CDR3 sequences; roughly 66% were seen once. No cell sorting was done before RNA was extracted from the tissue. The normal lung tissue was taken more than 3 cm from the tumor edge. The CDR3 covers 15 residues. Germline V gene sequence: CDR1 MNHNY, CDR2 SVGAGI (reference sequence). The sequencing input was distant non-tumor lung tissue. This receptor was taken from a man over 45 with non-small cell lung cancer. The chain recombines TRBV6-6 with TRBJ1-1; 9 bases map to TRBD1. The CDR3 bases are TGTGCCAGCAGTTGCGGACAGGGGATGAACCCTGAAGCTTTCTTT. This codes for CASSCGQGMNPEAFF.